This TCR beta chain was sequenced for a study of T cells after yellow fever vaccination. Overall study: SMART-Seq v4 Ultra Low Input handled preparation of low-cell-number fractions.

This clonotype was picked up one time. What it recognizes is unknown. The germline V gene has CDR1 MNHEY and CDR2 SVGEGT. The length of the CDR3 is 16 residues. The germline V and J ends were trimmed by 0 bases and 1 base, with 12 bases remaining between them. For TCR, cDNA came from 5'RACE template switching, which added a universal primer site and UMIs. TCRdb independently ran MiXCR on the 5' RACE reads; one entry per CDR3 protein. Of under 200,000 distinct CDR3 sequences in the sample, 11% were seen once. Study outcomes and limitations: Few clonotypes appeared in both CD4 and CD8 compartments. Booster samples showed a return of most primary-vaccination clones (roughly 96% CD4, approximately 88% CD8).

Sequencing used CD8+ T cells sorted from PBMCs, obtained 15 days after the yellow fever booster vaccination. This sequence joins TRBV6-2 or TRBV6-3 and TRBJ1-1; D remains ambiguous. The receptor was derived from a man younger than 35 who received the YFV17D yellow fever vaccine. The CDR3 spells CASSYSRAGTNTEAFF. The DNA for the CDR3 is TGTGCCAGCAGTTACTCGAGGGCCGGTACGAACACTGAAGCTTTCTTT.